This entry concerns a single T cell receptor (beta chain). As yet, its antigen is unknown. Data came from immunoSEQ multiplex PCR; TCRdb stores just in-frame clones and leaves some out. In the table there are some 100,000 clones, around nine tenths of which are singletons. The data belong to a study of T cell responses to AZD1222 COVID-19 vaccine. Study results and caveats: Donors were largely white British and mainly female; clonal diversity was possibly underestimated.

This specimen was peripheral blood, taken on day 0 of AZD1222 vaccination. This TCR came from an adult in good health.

CDR3 nucleotide sequence: TGTGCCAGCAGCCAAACCCGGAACAGGGATGAAAAACTGTTTTTT. This gives the protein CASSQTRNRDEKLFF. J is TRBJ1-4 and V is TRBV7-6; D perhaps matches TRBD1 (6 bases). The CDR3 is 15 residues long. With 5 bases removed from V and 6 bases from J, the gap between germline ends came to 16 bases. The germline V gene has CDR1 SGHVS and CDR2 FNYEAQ.